This T cell receptor (beta chain) emerged from a study of blood T cell repertoires in COVID-19. Original methodology: For nucleated cells, counts were estimated from reference gene primer amplification. TCRdb keeps only in-frame clones here, not all; method: immunoSEQ multiplex PCR. The DNA gave D and trimming, while V, J and clone size come from that table. The repertoire holds 290,000 or so clones, about 87% seen once, with 1% to 1.5% in the top ten. This clone has more than one count but fewer than ten. This receptor was identified in an older man with acute or convalescent COVID-19. The sequenced sample was peripheral blood.

The chain's CDR3 is CASSLTGTSGRAGELFF. Here the CDR3 DNA reads TGTGCCAGCAGTTTAACAGGGACTAGCGGGAGAGCCGGGGAGCTGTTTTTT. This sequence joins TRBV28 and TRBJ2-2; 14 positions agree with TRBD2. This CDR3 spans 17 amino acids. Losses at the gene ends were 2 bases for V and 6 bases for J; bases not matched to a gene: 5. Germline V gene lookup returns CDR1 MDHEN and CDR2 SYDVKM.